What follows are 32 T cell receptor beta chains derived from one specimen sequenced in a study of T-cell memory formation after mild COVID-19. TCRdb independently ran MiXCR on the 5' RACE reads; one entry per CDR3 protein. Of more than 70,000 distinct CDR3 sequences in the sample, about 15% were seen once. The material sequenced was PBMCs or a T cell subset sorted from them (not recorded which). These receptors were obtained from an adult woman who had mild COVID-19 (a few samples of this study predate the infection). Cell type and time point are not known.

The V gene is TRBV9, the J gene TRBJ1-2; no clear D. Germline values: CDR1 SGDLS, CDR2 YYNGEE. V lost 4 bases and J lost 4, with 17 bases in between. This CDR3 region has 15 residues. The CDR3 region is CASSPDSISLYGYTF. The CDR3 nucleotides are TGTGCCAGCAGCCCTGACTCAATTTCCCTCTATGGCTACACCTTC.

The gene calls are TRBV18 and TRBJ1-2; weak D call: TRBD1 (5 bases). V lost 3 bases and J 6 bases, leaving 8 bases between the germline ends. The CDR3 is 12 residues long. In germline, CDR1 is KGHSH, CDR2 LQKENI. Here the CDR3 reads CASSPMGDGYTF. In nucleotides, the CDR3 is TGTGCCAGCTCACCGATGGGGGATGGCTACACCTTC.

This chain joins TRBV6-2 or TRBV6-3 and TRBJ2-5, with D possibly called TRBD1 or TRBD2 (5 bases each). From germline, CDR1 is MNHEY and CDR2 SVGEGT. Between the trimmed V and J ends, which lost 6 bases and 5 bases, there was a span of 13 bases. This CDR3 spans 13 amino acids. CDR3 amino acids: CASSEWDGETQYF. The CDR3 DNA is TGTGCCAGCAGCGAGTGGGACGGTGAGACCCAGTACTTC.

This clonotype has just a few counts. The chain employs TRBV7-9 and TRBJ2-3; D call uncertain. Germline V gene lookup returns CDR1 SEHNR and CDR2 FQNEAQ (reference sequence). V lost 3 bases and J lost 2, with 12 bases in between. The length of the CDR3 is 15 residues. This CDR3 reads CASSLGFDPTDTQYF. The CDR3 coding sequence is TGTGCCAGCAGCTTGGGCTTCGATCCCACAGATACGCAGTATTTT. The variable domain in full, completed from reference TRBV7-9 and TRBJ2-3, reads DTGVSQNPRHKITKRGQNVTFRCDPISEHNRLYWYRQTLGQGPEFLTYFQNEAQLEKSRLLSDRFSAERPKGSFSTLEIQRTEQGDSAMYLCASSLGFDPTDTQYFGPGTRLTVL.

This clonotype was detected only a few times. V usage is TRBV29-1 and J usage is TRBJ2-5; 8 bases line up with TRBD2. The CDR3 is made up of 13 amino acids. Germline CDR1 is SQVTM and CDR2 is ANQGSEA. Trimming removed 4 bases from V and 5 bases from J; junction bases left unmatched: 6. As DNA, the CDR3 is TGCAGCGTTGCTATCGGCGGGAGGGAGACCCAGTACTTC. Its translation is CSVAIGGRETQYF.

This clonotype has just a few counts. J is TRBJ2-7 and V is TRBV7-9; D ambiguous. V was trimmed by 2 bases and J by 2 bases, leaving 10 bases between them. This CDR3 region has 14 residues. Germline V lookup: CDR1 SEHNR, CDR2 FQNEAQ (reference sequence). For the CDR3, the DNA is TGTGCCAGCAGCTTAACCTACTCAACCTACGAGCAGTACTTC. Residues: CASSLTYSTYEQYF.

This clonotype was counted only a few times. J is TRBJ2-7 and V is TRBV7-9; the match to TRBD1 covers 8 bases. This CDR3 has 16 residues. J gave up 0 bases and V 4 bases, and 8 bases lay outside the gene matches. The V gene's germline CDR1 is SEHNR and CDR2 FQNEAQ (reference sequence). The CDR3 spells CASSSRGQASSYEQYF. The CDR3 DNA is TGTGCCAGCAGCTCGAGGGGACAGGCTAGCTCCTACGAGCAGTACTTC.

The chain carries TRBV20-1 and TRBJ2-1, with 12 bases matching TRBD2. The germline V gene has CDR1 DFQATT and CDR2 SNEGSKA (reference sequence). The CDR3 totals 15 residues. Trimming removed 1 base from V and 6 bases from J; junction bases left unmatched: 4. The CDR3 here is CSARGRGLAGNEQFF. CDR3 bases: TGCAGTGCTAGAGGGAGGGGACTAGCGGGCAATGAGCAGTTCTTC.

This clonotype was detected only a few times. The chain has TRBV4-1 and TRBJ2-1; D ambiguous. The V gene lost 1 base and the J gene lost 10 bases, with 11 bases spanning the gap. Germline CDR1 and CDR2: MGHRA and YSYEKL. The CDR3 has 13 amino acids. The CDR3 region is CASSQVSSAEQFF. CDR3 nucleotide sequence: TGCGCCAGCAGCCAAGTCTCTTCGGCGGAGCAGTTCTTC.

In DNA, the CDR3 is TGCGCCAGCAGCCAAGACGAGCTTAACACTGAAGCTTTCTTT. Its translation is CASSQDELNTEAFF. V is TRBV4-3 and J is TRBJ1-1; D uncertain. The V end lost 0 bases, the J end lost 2 bases, and 7 bases lay between the germline ends. The CDR3 extends over 14 amino acids. The germline CDR1 and CDR2 sequences are LGHNA and YSLEER.

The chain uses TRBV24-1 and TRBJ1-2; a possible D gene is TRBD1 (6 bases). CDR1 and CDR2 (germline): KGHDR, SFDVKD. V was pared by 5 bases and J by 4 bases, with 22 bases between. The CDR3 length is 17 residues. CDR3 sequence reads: CATSAPQGTGKSYGYTF. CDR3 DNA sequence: TGTGCCACCAGTGCCCCCCAAGGTACAGGGAAAAGCTATGGCTACACCTTC.

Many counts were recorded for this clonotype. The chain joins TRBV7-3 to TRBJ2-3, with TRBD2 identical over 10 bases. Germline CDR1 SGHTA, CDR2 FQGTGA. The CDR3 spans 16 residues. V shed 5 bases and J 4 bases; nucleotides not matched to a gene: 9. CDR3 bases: TGTGCCAGCAGCCCCTTAGCGGGGGGCCTTCCAGATACGCAGTATTTT. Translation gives CASSPLAGGLPDTQYF.

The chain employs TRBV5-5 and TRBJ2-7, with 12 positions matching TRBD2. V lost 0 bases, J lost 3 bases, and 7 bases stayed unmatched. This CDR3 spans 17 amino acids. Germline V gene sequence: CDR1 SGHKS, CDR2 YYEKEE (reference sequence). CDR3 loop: CASSLGSGLAGLYEQYF. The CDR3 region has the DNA TGTGCCAGCAGCTTGGGTAGTGGACTAGCGGGGCTCTACGAGCAGTACTTC.

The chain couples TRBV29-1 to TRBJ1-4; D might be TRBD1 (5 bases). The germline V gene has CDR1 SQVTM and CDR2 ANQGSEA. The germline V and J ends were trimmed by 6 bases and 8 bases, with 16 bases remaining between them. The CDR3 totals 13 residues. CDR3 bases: TGCAGCGTGGGGACTCCCGCGGGAGAAAAACTGTTTTTT. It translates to CSVGTPAGEKLFF.

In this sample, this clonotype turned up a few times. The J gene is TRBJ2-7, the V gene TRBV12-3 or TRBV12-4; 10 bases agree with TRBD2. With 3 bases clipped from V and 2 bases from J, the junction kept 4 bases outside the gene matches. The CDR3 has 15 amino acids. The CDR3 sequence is CASSFLAGVAYEQYF. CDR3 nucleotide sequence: TGTGCCAGCAGTTTTCTAGCGGGAGTCGCCTACGAGCAGTACTTC.

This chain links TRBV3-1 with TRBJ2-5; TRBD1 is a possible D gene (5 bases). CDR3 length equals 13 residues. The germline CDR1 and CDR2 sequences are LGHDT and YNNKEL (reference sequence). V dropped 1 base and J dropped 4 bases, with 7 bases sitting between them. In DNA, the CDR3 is TGTGCCAGCAGCCAAGGGGGCGGAGAGACCCAGTACTTC. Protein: CASSQGGGETQYF.

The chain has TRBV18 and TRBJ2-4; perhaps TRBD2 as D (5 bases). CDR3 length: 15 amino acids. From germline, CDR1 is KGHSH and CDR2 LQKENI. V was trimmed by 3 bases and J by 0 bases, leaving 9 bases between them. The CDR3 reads CASSPGGLAKNIQYF. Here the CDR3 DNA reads TGTGCCAGCTCACCTGGCGGGCTAGCCAAAAACATTCAGTACTTC.

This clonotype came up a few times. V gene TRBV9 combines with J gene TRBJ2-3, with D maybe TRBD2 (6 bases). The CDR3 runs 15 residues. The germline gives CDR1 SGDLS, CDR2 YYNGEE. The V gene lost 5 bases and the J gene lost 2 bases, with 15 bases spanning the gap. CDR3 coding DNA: TGTGCCAGCAGGCCTTCCGGGGGATTCACAGATACGCAGTATTTT. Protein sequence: CASRPSGGFTDTQYF.

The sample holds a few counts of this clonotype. The CDR3 sequence is CASSVGAIDGDEQYF. The CDR3 bases are TGTGCCAGCAGCGTAGGGGCGATTGATGGTGACGAGCAGTACTTC. V usage is TRBV9 and J usage is TRBJ2-7; D unresolved. Trimming removed 0 bases at V and 5 bases at J, with 15 bases between. The germline gives CDR1 SGDLS, CDR2 YYNGEE. The length of the CDR3 is 15 residues.

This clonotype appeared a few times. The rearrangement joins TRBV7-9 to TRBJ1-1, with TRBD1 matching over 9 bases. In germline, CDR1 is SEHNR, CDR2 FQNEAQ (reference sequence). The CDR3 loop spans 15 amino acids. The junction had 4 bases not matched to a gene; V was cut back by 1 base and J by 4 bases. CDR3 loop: CASSLVGQGITEAFF. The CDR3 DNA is TGTGCCAGCAGCTTAGTAGGACAGGGGATCACTGAAGCTTTCTTT.

CDR3 bases: TGTGCCAGCAGTGACTATAGCAATCAGCCCCAGCATTTT. Translation gives CASSDYSNQPQHF. The chain couples TRBV7-9 to TRBJ1-5; D not certain. Per germline, CDR1 SEHNR and CDR2 FQNEAQ (reference sequence). This CDR3 contains 13 residues. V lost 6 bases and J 0 bases, leaving 6 bases between the germline ends.

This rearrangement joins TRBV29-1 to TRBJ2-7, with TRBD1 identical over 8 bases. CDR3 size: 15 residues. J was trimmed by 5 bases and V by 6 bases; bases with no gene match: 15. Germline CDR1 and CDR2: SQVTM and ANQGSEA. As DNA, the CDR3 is TGCAGCGTGGCCTACCCCGGGACAGGAGTCAACGAGCAGTACTTC. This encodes CSVAYPGTGVNEQYF.

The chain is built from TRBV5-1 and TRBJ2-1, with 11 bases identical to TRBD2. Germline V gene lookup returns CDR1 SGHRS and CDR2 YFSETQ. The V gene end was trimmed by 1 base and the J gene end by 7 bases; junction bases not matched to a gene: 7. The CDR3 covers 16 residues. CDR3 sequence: CASSLPLAGEVNEQFF. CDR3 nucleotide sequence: TGCGCCAGCAGCTTGCCACTAGCGGGAGAGGTTAATGAGCAGTTCTTC.

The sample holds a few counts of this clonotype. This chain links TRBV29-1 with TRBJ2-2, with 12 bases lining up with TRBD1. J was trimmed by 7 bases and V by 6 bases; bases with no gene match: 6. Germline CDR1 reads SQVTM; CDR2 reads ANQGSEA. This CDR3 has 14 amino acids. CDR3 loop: CSVPGQGAIGELFF. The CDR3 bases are TGCAGCGTACCGGGACAGGGGGCGATCGGGGAGCTGTTTTTT.

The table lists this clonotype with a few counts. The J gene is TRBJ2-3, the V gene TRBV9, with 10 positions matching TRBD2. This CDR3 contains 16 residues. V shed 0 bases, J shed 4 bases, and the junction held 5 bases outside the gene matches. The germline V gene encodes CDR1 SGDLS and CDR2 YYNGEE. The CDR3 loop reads CASSVDPAGGSDTQYF. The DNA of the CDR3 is TGTGCCAGCAGCGTAGATCCAGCGGGAGGGTCAGATACGCAGTATTTT.

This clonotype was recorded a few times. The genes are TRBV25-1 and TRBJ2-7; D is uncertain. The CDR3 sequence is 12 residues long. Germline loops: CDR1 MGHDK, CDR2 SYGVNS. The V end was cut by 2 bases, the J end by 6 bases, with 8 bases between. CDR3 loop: CASSEVGVEQYF. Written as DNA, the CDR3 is TGTGCCAGCAGTGAAGTTGGGGTCGAGCAGTACTTC.

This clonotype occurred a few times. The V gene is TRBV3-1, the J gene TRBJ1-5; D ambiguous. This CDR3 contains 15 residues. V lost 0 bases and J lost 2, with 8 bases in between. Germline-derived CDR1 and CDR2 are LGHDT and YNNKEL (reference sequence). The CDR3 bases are TGTGCCAGCAGCCAAGACCCGAAGGGCAATCAGCCCCAGCATTTT. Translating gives CASSQDPKGNQPQHF.

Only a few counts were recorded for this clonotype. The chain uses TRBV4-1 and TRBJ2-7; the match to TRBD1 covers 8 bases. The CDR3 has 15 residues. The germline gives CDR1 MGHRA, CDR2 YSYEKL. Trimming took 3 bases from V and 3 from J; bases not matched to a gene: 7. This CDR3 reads CASSHTGQGGYEQYF. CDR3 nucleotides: TGCGCCAGCAGCCATACAGGACAGGGTGGCTACGAGCAGTACTTC.

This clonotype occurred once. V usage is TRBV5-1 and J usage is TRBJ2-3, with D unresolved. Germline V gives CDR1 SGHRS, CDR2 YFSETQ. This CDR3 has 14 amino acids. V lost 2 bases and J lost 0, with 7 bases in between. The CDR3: CASSFSDSTDTQYF. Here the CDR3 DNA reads TGCGCCAGCAGCTTCTCGGACAGCACAGATACGCAGTATTTT.

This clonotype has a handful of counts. CDR3 nucleotides: TGTGCCAGCAGCTTAAGGAGCTCCGCCTTGGCGGGAGGAGCAGATACGCAGTATTTT. Translated: CASSLRSSALAGGADTQYF. This chain links TRBV11-1 with TRBJ2-3; 8 nucleotides agree with TRBD2. Trimming removed 2 bases from V and 4 bases from J; junction bases left unmatched: 17. Germline V gene data show CDR1 as SGHAT and CDR2 as FQDESV (reference sequence). The CDR3 loop spans 19 amino acids.

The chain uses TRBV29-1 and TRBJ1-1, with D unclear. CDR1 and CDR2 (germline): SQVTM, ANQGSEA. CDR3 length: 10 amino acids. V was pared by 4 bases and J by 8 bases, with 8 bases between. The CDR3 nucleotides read TGCAGCGTTGCGGTCGGAGAAGCTTTCTTT. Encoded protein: CSVAVGEAFF.

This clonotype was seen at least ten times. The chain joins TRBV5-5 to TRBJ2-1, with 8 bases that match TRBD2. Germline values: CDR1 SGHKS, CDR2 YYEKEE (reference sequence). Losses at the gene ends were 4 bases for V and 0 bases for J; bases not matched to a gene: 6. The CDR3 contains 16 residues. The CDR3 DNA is TGTGCCAGCAGCCTCGGACTAGCAAGCTCCTACAATGAGCAGTTCTTC. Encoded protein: CASSLGLASSYNEQFF.